This T cell receptor beta chain is drawn from a study of CD8 T cells in ankylosing spondylitis. General study findings and limits: There was a TCR beta motif, made of several highly homologous variants, that appeared characteristic of ankylosing spondylitis blood.

Of note for this clonotype: Its antigen is unknown.

Molecular-barcoded quantitative 5'-RACE produced these TCR beta libraries. Each CDR3 protein gets one entry after TCRdb re-called the 5' RACE reads with MiXCR. The repertoire holds about 840,000 distinct CDR3 sequences, over 9.5% seen once, with approximately 0.5% in the top ten. CDR3 length: 14 residues. Trimming left V 2 bases short and J 6 bases short, with 12 bases between. Germline lookup yields CDR1 MNHEY and CDR2 SMNVEV (reference sequence). The rearrangement uses TRBV27 and TRBJ2-3; tentatively, D is TRBD1 or TRBD2 (5 bases each). The sample consisted of blood, either unsorted or a sorted T cell fraction (not recorded which). This clonotype was obtained from a male donor with ankylosing spondylitis. DNA for the CDR3: TGTGCCAGCAGTTTACTAGGGGAGCCTGATACGCAGTATTTT. Protein sequence: CASSLLGEPDTQYF.